The 25 T cell receptor beta chains below were found in one sample sequenced in a study of cytomegalovirus exposure and HLA in healthy donors. The PCR contained 60 Vbeta and 13 Jbeta primers. The table came from immunoSEQ multiplex PCR; TCRdb's copy has only in-frame clones and leaves some out. The table lists approximately 150,000 clones. Sequencing was performed on PBMCs. The receptor set was obtained from a male donor in good health and CMV-seronegative.

The chain couples TRBV19 to TRBJ2-2; D is possibly TRBD1 (5 bases). The germline V and J ends were trimmed by 4 bases and 5 bases, with 11 bases remaining between them. CDR3 size: 14 residues. Germline V gives CDR1 LNHDA, CDR2 SQIVND (reference sequence). The CDR3: CASSSQRGTGELFF. CDR3 DNA sequence: TGTGCCAGTAGTAGCCAAAGGGGTACCGGGGAGCTGTTTTTT.

This rearrangement joins TRBV6-6 to TRBJ2-5, with TRBD1 matching over 12 bases. The CDR3 loop spans 16 amino acids. Germline loops: CDR1 MNHNY, CDR2 SVGAGI (reference sequence). The ends lost 6 bases at V and 2 bases at J; junction bases unmatched: 7. The CDR3 spells CASRNPGQGAQETQYF. The CDR3 nucleotides read TGTGCCAGCAGAAATCCGGGACAGGGGGCGCAAGAGACCCAGTACTTC.

The chain links TRBV27 to TRBJ2-7, with 8 positions matching TRBD1. The CDR3 has 13 residues. Germline V gene sequence: CDR1 MNHEY, CDR2 SMNVEV (reference sequence). V dropped 6 bases and J dropped 0; count of bases not matched to a gene: 1. In DNA form, the CDR3 reads TGTGCCAGCAGGGGGACAGGCTCCTACGAGCAGTACTTC. It encodes CASRGTGSYEQYF.

The chain is built from TRBV5-1 and TRBJ1-2; no definite D call. Trimming stripped 1 base from V and 0 bases from J, with 10 bases between. The CDR3 consists of 15 residues. Germline lookup yields CDR1 SGHRS and CDR2 YFSETQ. The CDR3 DNA follows: TGCGCCAGCAGCTTGTCCATGTCCCCTAACTATGGCTACACCTTC. Its protein is CASSLSMSPNYGYTF.

V is TRBV5-1 and J is TRBJ1-1; TRBD1 matches at 7 bases. The length of the CDR3 is 14 residues. J was trimmed by 6 bases and V by 2 bases; bases with no gene match: 7. CDR1 and CDR2 (germline): SGHRS, YFSETQ. The CDR3: CASSLGGRGAEAFF. The CDR3 bases are TGCGCCAGCAGCTTAGGTGGCAGGGGGGCTGAAGCTTTCTTT.

The CDR3: CASSEAPANTGELFF. In nucleotides, the CDR3 is TGTGCCAGCAGTGAAGCACCGGCGAACACCGGGGAGCTGTTTTTT. V and J are TRBV2 and TRBJ2-2; the D is unclear. The CDR3 runs 15 residues. The V gene's germline CDR1 is SNHLY and CDR2 FYNNEI. Trimming left V 0 bases short and J 0 bases short, with 5 bases between.

The chain uses TRBV19 and TRBJ1-5; 7 bases map to TRBD1. The V segment lost 8 bases and the J segment 6 bases; nucleotides outside the gene matches: 16. The CDR3 has 16 amino acids. Looked up from germline, CDR1 is LNHDA and CDR2 is SQIVND (reference sequence). The CDR3 sequence: CASGGLGQGVGQPQHF. CDR3 bases: TGTGCCAGTGGTGGGTTGGGGCAGGGGGTGGGTCAGCCCCAGCATTTT.

The chain couples TRBV7-9 to TRBJ1-2; no clear D. Germline V gene data show CDR1 as SEHNR and CDR2 as FQNEAQ (reference sequence). The CDR3 covers 15 residues. V gave up 2 bases and J gave up 5 bases, with 15 bases separating them. Here the CDR3 reads CASSLNQRPKYGYTF. CDR3 coding DNA: TGTGCCAGCAGCTTAAATCAGCGCCCGAAGTATGGCTACACCTTC.

With respect to this clone: Given the absence of the conserved phenylalanine or tryptophan at the CDR3 end, a read error is likely. Because the CDR3's place on the DNA is in doubt, the DNA is left out and the CDR3 is given as listed by TCRdb. The J gene is TRBJ2-7, the V gene TRBV7-3; whether TRBD1, the table's D call, matches the DNA was not checked. Inclusive of both ends, the CDR3 amounts to 10 amino acids. Per germline, CDR1 SGHTA and CDR2 FQGTGA. CDR3 in amino acids: CASSGPAGYA.

The chain uses TRBV5-4 and TRBJ2-5, with 7 bases fitting TRBD2. The CDR3 is 13 amino acids. V lost 7 bases and J lost 3; bases outside the gene matches: 6. Per the germline V gene, CDR1 is SGHNT and CDR2 is YYREEE (reference sequence). The chain's CDR3 is CASGAGGEETQYF. The CDR3, as DNA: TGTGCCAGCGGGGCTGGGGGGGAAGAGACCCAGTACTTC. The whole variable domain, remainder taken from reference TRBV5-4 and TRBJ2-5, is ETGVTQSPTHLIKTRGQQVTLRCSSQSGHNTVSWYQQALGQGPQFIFQYYREEENGRGNFPPRFSGLQFPNYSSELNVNALELDDSALYLCASGAGGEETQYFGPGTRLLVL.

The rearrangement uses TRBV7-6 and TRBJ1-6; 9 positions match TRBD1. With 4 bases clipped from V and 10 bases from J, the junction kept 8 bases outside the gene matches. This CDR3 has 15 residues. Germline V gene data show CDR1 as SGHVS and CDR2 as FNYEAQ. The CDR3 sequence is CASSSGQGYDSPLHF. The DNA of the CDR3 is TGTGCCAGCAGCTCAGGACAGGGGTATGACTCACCCCTCCACTTT.

V is TRBV19 and J is TRBJ1-5; 10 bases are a match to TRBD1. Unmatched junction bases numbered 6, after V lost 3 bases and J lost 4 bases. The CDR3 extends over 16 amino acids. The germline V gene has CDR1 LNHDA and CDR2 SQIVND (reference sequence). In DNA, the CDR3 is TGTGCCAGTAGTATTTCCGGGACAGGGGTTAATCAGCCCCAGCATTTT. Encoded protein: CASSISGTGVNQPQHF.

This chain connects TRBV18 to TRBJ1-1; possible D gene TRBD1, 5 bases. V dropped 2 bases and J dropped 2 bases, with 12 bases sitting between them. Germline assignment: CDR1 KGHSH and CDR2 LQKENI. The CDR3 spans 15 residues. CDR3 amino acids: CASSPIGVKNTEAFF. The CDR3 DNA follows: TGTGCCAGCTCACCAATAGGGGTCAAAAACACTGAAGCTTTCTTT.

The chain links TRBV18 to TRBJ2-1, with TRBD2 matching 7 bases. Trimming at V came to 5 bases and at J to 8 bases, leaving 15 bases not matched to a gene. This CDR3 is 16 amino acids long. Germline-derived CDR1 and CDR2 are KGHSH and LQKENI. CDR3 nucleotides: TGTGCCAGCTCATCCCTTGGCCGCGGGAGTTTATATGAGCAGTTCTTC. Translating it yields CASSSLGRGSLYEQFF.

The chain employs TRBV5-1 and TRBJ2-2; D gene uncertain. The CDR3 is made up of 15 amino acids. CDR1 and CDR2 from the germline V gene are SGHRS and YFSETQ. Deletions cut 3 bases from V and 6 bases from J, with 15 bases between. Written as DNA, the CDR3 is TGCGCCAGCAGCTCCCACCTATTCTTGCCCGGGGAGCTGTTTTTT. As protein: CASSSHLFLPGELFF.

The V gene is TRBV7-6, the J gene TRBJ2-5; 9 positions agree with TRBD1. The germline V gene encodes CDR1 SGHVS and CDR2 FNYEAQ. The J segment lost 4 bases and the V segment lost 2 bases, leaving 2 bases of the junction unmatched. This CDR3 contains 14 residues. CDR3 loop: CASSLTGGPETQYF. The CDR3, as DNA: TGTGCCAGCAGCTTAACAGGGGGCCCAGAGACCCAGTACTTC.

The J gene is TRBJ2-1, the V gene TRBV19; TRBD1 might be the D (7 bases). V lost 5 bases to trimming and J lost 8 bases, with 13 bases between them. The CDR3 is made up of 13 amino acids. In germline, CDR1 is LNHDA, CDR2 SQIVND (reference sequence). CDR3 nucleotides: TGTGCCAGTAGTCTTCCCAGGGGGGATGAGCAGTTCTTC. It is translated as CASSLPRGDEQFF.

The chain is built from TRBV6-5 and TRBJ1-5; 7 bases align to TRBD1. CDR3 length: 14 residues. J gave up 6 bases and V 8 bases, and 10 bases lay outside the gene matches. The V gene's germline CDR1 is MNHEY and CDR2 SVGAGI. CDR3 protein: CASSSGTDFQPQHF. CDR3 nucleotide sequence: TGTGCCAGCTCCTCCGGGACAGACTTTCAGCCCCAGCATTTT.

The chain links TRBV5-6 to TRBJ1-1; 8 bases match TRBD1. Germline V lookup: CDR1 SGHDT, CDR2 YYEEEE. J lost 8 bases, V lost 5 bases, and 5 bases had no gene match. CDR3 length: 12 residues. The DNA for the CDR3 is TGTGCCAGCAGTTTCGGGACAGGAGAAGCTTTCTTT. Its protein product is CASSFGTGEAFF.

This chain uses TRBV19 with TRBJ2-1; 10 bases align to TRBD1. The CDR3 spans 14 residues. CDR1 is LNHDA, CDR2 SQIVND, per germline (reference sequence). V shed 8 bases and J 5 bases; nucleotides not matched to a gene: 6. The CDR3 sequence: CASAGQGNHNEQFF. CDR3 nucleotide sequence: TGTGCCAGTGCGGGACAGGGGAACCACAATGAGCAGTTCTTC.

The V gene is TRBV28, the J gene TRBJ1-2; no definite D call. The CDR3 has 12 residues. V was clipped by 1 base and J by 6 bases, with 6 bases between them. Germline V gene lookup returns CDR1 MDHEN and CDR2 SYDVKM. CDR3 in amino acids: CASSLSVDGYTF. Written as DNA, the CDR3 is TGTGCCAGCAGTTTATCAGTCGATGGCTACACCTTC.

CDR3 DNA: TGCGCCAGCCGGGCCGGGACAGTATCCTACGAGCAGTACTTC. Encoded protein: CASRAGTVSYEQYF. This sequence joins TRBV5-1 and TRBJ2-7, with TRBD1 identical over 7 bases. The CDR3 sequence is 14 residues long. Germline CDR1 and CDR2: SGHRS and YFSETQ. V lost 7 bases to trimming and J lost 1 base; unmatched junction nucleotides: 8. Together with reference TRBV5-1 and TRBJ2-7, the CDR3 gives the full variable domain: KAGVTQTPRYLIKTRGQQVTLSCSPISGHRSVSWYQQTPGQGLQFLFEYFSETQRNKGNFPGRFSGRQFSNSRSEMNVSTLELGDSALYLCASRAGTVSYEQYFGPGTRLTVT.

The chain has TRBV2 and TRBJ2-2; no clear D. Per germline, CDR1 SNHLY and CDR2 FYNNEI. The CDR3 has 13 residues. Trimming stripped 7 bases from V and 4 bases from J, with 10 bases between. The DNA of the CDR3 is TGTGCCAGCAAGGCGGAGCCCACCGGGGAGCTGTTTTTT. This translates into CASKAEPTGELFF.

This sequence joins TRBV27 and TRBJ1-2; 10 bases agree with TRBD1. Trimming at V came to 3 bases and at J to 1 base, leaving 8 bases not matched to a gene. Germline CDR1 and CDR2: MNHEY and SMNVEV (reference sequence). CDR3 length: 17 amino acids. DNA of the CDR3: TGTGCCAGCAGTTTGGTGGGACAGGGGTCGGTTAACTATGGCTACACCTTC. Encoded protein: CASSLVGQGSVNYGYTF.

The chain links TRBV5-4 to TRBJ1-3, with TRBD1 as a possible D gene (5 bases). This CDR3 spans 15 amino acids. Between the trimmed V and J ends, which lost 1 base and 3 bases, there was a span of 11 bases. The germline V gene has CDR1 SGHNT and CDR2 YYREEE (reference sequence). CDR3 bases: TGTGCCAGCAGCTTGTCAGGGCAGGGTGGAAACACCATATATTTT. This translates into CASSLSGQGGNTIYF.